What follows describes a single TCR beta chain. Its antigen remains unknown. The authors ran a second PCR of about 7 to 12 cycles using a sample-barcoded 5' primer and a J-beta primer mix. TCRdb fed the 5' RACE reads into MiXCR, producing one record per CDR3 protein. The sample consists of approximately 700,000 distinct CDR3 sequences, roughly 32% of them appearing once. The data stem from a study of blood T cells in healthy people across ages. Study-level findings and limits: CMV infection status of these donors was not known.

Trimming removed 6 bases from V and 0 bases from J; junction bases left unmatched: 7. The CDR3 has 16 amino acids. The sample providers were healthy Caucasian people from Russia, aged roughly 6 to 90. The study isolated at least 6.5 million PBMCs from each sample. Sequences were obtained from blood. This TCR was recovered from an elderly woman in good health. The genes are TRBV12-3 or TRBV12-4 and TRBJ2-1; 8 bases fit TRBD1. CDR3 loop: CASRGRTGGSYNEQFF. The DNA of the CDR3 is TGTGCCAGCAGAGGGAGAACAGGGGGCTCCTACAATGAGCAGTTCTTC.